A single sample gave rise to the 27 T cell receptor beta chains below, sequenced in a study of CD8 T cells in ankylosing spondylitis. MiXCR, run by TCRdb on the 5' RACE reads, gives a single entry per CDR3 protein. The profile shows tens of thousands of distinct CDR3 sequences, approximately 2.6% of them singletons. The sample was blood, either unsorted or a sorted T cell fraction (not recorded which). The receptors were sampled from a male donor with ankylosing spondylitis or in good health (not recorded which).

This clonotype was counted at least ten times. V is TRBV9 and J is TRBJ1-4, with D possibly matching TRBD1 (5 bases). Trimming took off 3 bases at V and 7 bases at J, with 16 bases between the two ends. The CDR3 extends over 15 amino acids. Germline V gives CDR1 SGDLS, CDR2 YYNGEE. The CDR3 loop reads CASSAGLTEFEKLFF. The CDR3 DNA reads TGTGCCAGCAGCGCCGGATTGACAGAATTTGAAAAACTGTTTTTT.

This clonotype was detected many times. The rearrangement uses TRBV9 and TRBJ2-7; D is ambiguous. V was clipped by 0 bases and J by 0 bases, with 7 bases between them. Germline V lookup: CDR1 SGDLS, CDR2 YYNGEE. The CDR3 sequence is 14 residues long. CDR3 DNA: TGTGCCAGCAGCGTAGGTCACATCTCCTACGAGCAGTACTTC. It codes for CASSVGHISYEQYF.

This clonotype came up many times. The chain carries TRBV9 and TRBJ2-1; TRBD1 agrees at 7 bases. V lost 6 bases to trimming and J lost 8 bases; unmatched junction nucleotides: 14. This CDR3 contains 15 residues. Per the germline V gene, CDR1 is SGDLS and CDR2 is YYNGEE. The CDR3 DNA reads TGTGCCAGCAAAGTATTTCCGACAGGGCAGGATGAGCAGTTCTTC. Encoded protein: CASKVFPTGQDEQFF.

This clonotype came up many times. This chain uses TRBV9 with TRBJ2-7; a weak D match, TRBD2 (6 bases). Trimming pared 4 bases from V and 5 bases from J, leaving 19 bases between. There are 15 residues in the CDR3. Per germline, CDR1 SGDLS and CDR2 YYNGEE. The CDR3 loop reads CASSTHIGTPNEQYF. The CDR3 DNA follows: TGTGCCAGCAGCACTCACATAGGGACTCCTAACGAGCAGTACTTC.

This clonotype occurred many times. The J gene is TRBJ2-1, the V gene TRBV9; weak D call: TRBD2 (6 bases). The V gene lost 0 bases and the J gene lost 10 bases, with 14 bases spanning the gap. This CDR3 has 14 residues. Germline V lookup: CDR1 SGDLS, CDR2 YYNGEE. In DNA form, the CDR3 reads TGTGCCAGCAGCGTAGCTACGGGGGTAGACGAGCAGTTCTTC. Its protein product is CASSVATGVDEQFF.

This clonotype was observed at least ten times. The chain combines TRBV9 with TRBJ2-2; D remains unclear. V was clipped by 0 bases and J by 5 bases, with 14 bases between them. Germline CDR1 and CDR2: SGDLS and YYNGEE. The CDR3 consists of 16 residues. The CDR3 nucleotides read TGTGCCAGCAGCGTAGCCGGGCAGCTTGGGACCGGGGAGCTGTTTTTT. It encodes CASSVAGQLGTGELFF.

This clonotype was picked up many times. A much larger clone lies one base from this, so it may be a read error. The chain has TRBV9 and TRBJ2-7; possible D gene TRBD2, 6 bases. Germline V gene sequence: CDR1 SGDLS, CDR2 YYNGEE. The V end lost 1 base, the J end lost 0 bases, and 8 bases lay between the germline ends. This CDR3 is built from 14 residues. DNA of the CDR3: TGTGCCAGCAGCGTACTAGCGAGCTCCTACGAGCAGTACTTC. It translates to CASSVLASSYEQYF.

This clonotype has ten or more counts. This CDR3 reads CASSTPRGGETQYF. CDR3 nucleotides: TGTGCCAGCAGCACCCCTCGAGGGGGTGAGACCCAGTACTTC. V and J are TRBV9 and TRBJ2-5; tentatively, D is TRBD1 (6 bases). V was shortened by 4 bases and J by 5 bases, with 15 bases between the two germline ends. Germline V CDR1 and CDR2: SGDLS, YYNGEE. This CDR3 is built from 14 residues. Using reference TRBV9 and TRBJ2-5 for the parts outside the CDR3, the full variable domain is DSGVTQTPKHLITATGQRVTLRCSPRSGDLSVYWYQQSLDQGLQFLIQYYNGEERAKGNILERFSAQQFPDLHSELNLSSLELGDSALYFCASSTPRGGETQYFGPGTRLLVL.

This clonotype was detected many times. V and J are TRBV9 and TRBJ2-1; D possibly uses TRBD1 or TRBD2 (6 bases each). The CDR3 contains 15 residues. Germline V gene lookup returns CDR1 SGDLS and CDR2 YYNGEE. The V and J ends lost 0 bases and 0 bases respectively, with 7 bases between them. The CDR3 DNA reads TGTGCCAGCAGCGTAGCGGGGGCCTCCTACAATGAGCAGTTCTTC. It is translated as CASSVAGASYNEQFF. Full variable domain (remainder filled in from reference TRBV9 and TRBJ2-1): DSGVTQTPKHLITATGQRVTLRCSPRSGDLSVYWYQQSLDQGLQFLIQYYNGEERAKGNILERFSAQQFPDLHSELNLSSLELGDSALYFCASSVAGASYNEQFFGPGTRLTVL.

This clonotype has ten or more counts. The chain recombines TRBV9 with TRBJ2-7, with TRBD1 as a possible D gene (6 bases). This CDR3 contains 16 residues. The germline V and J ends were trimmed by 1 base and 4 bases, with 18 bases remaining between them. Per the germline V gene, CDR1 is SGDLS and CDR2 is YYNGEE. DNA for the CDR3: TGTGCCAGCAGCGTAACCTCTGGCAGGACAGTTTACGAGCAGTACTTC. Translating gives CASSVTSGRTVYEQYF.

This clonotype showed up just once. V usage is TRBV9 and J usage is TRBJ1-1; D gene unclear. Trimming took 4 bases from V and 6 from J, leaving 19 bases between them. Looked up from germline, CDR1 is SGDLS and CDR2 is YYNGEE. This CDR3 comprises 15 residues. This CDR3 reads CASSLRPEGLSEAFF. In DNA form, the CDR3 reads TGTGCCAGCAGCTTACGCCCGGAAGGGTTATCTGAAGCTTTCTTT.

This clonotype was observed at least ten times. The rearrangement uses TRBV9 and TRBJ2-5; D might be TRBD1 (5 bases). The CDR3 totals 14 residues. CDR1 is SGDLS, CDR2 YYNGEE, per germline. CDR3 sequence reads: CGSAPGPTQETQYF. The CDR3 DNA reads TGTGGCTCCGCTCCAGGGCCCACTCAAGAGACCCAGTACTTC.

This clonotype showed up many times. V gene TRBV9 combines with J gene TRBJ2-1; TRBD2 matches at 12 bases. CDR1 and CDR2 (germline): SGDLS, YYNGEE. CDR3 size: 17 residues. V gave up 4 bases and J gave up 4 bases; unmatched junction bases: 9. CDR3 amino acids: CASSRWTSGTAYNEQFF. The CDR3 region has the DNA TGTGCCAGCAGCAGATGGACTAGCGGGACCGCATACAATGAGCAGTTCTTC.

This clonotype was recorded many times. V gene TRBV5-4 combines with J gene TRBJ2-1; no firm D call. This CDR3 is built from 11 residues. Germline V CDR1 and CDR2: SGHNT, YYREEE (reference sequence). Trimming stripped 6 bases from V and 12 bases from J, with 13 bases between. The DNA of the CDR3 is TGTGCCAGCACCTTAATGCGTTGGCAGTTCTTC. Protein product: CASTLMRWQFF.

The J gene is TRBJ2-1, the V gene TRBV9; 11 bases line up with TRBD2. Germline values: CDR1 SGDLS, CDR2 YYNGEE. V lost 0 bases to trimming and J lost 8 bases; unmatched junction nucleotides: 7. CDR3 size: 16 residues. CDR3 DNA: TGTGCCAGCAGCGTAGATAGCGGGAGGGTTGGCGATGAGCAGTTCTTC. Residues: CASSVDSGRVGDEQFF.

The sample holds many counts of this clonotype. V usage is TRBV9 and J usage is TRBJ1-2, with D unresolved. The V end lost 0 bases, the J end lost 4 bases, and 7 bases lay between the germline ends. Germline V gene sequence: CDR1 SGDLS, CDR2 YYNGEE. The CDR3 covers 13 residues. The CDR3 bases are TGTGCCAGCAGCGTAGCGGGTGGCTATGGCTACACCTTC. Protein: CASSVAGGYGYTF. The whole variable domain, filled in from reference TRBV9 and TRBJ1-2, reads DSGVTQTPKHLITATGQRVTLRCSPRSGDLSVYWYQQSLDQGLQFLIQYYNGEERAKGNILERFSAQQFPDLHSELNLSSLELGDSALYFCASSVAGGYGYTFGSGTRLTVV.

In this sample, this clonotype turned up many times. The chain employs TRBV9 and TRBJ1-2, with 10 bases fitting TRBD1. Germline V lookup: CDR1 SGDLS, CDR2 YYNGEE. This CDR3 spans 17 amino acids. The junction had 9 bases not matched to a gene; V was cut back by 0 bases and J by 4 bases. CDR3 protein: CASSVGQGAGVIYGYTF. The CDR3 DNA reads as TGTGCCAGCAGCGTAGGACAGGGGGCAGGCGTTATCTATGGCTACACCTTC.

This clonotype was found a few times. This chain links TRBV9 with TRBJ2-3; 9 bases match TRBD1. Germline V lookup: CDR1 SGDLS, CDR2 YYNGEE. CDR3 size: 15 residues. Trimming removed 3 bases from V and 0 bases from J; junction bases left unmatched: 2. This CDR3 reads CASSEGQGSTDTQYF. CDR3 bases: TGTGCCAGCAGCGAGGGACAGGGTAGCACAGATACGCAGTATTTT.

V usage is TRBV9 and J usage is TRBJ1-2, with D perhaps TRBD1 (5 bases). The germline CDR1 and CDR2 sequences are SGDLS and YYNGEE. Trimming removed 4 bases from V and 8 bases from J, with 18 bases in between. The CDR3 length is 14 residues. CDR3 coding DNA: TGTGCCAGCAGCCCCCACGGGACGCCTTCCGGCTACACCTTC. Its translation: CASSPHGTPSGYTF.

This clonotype appeared many times. The chain recombines TRBV9 with TRBJ1-1, with TRBD1 identical over 7 bases. Germline assignment: CDR1 SGDLS and CDR2 YYNGEE. V gave up 4 bases and J gave up 1 base; unmatched junction bases: 10. CDR3 length: 16 amino acids. The CDR3 region is CASSLKPGQPNTEAFF. In DNA form, the CDR3 reads TGTGCCAGCAGCCTTAAGCCGGGACAGCCGAACACTGAAGCTTTCTTT.

This clonotype has at least ten counts. The gene calls are TRBV9 and TRBJ2-3; 12 bases are a match to TRBD2. The CDR3 has 15 residues. The J segment lost 3 bases and the V segment lost 4 bases, leaving 3 bases of the junction unmatched. Germline lookup yields CDR1 SGDLS and CDR2 YYNGEE. The CDR3 DNA reads TGTGCCAGCAGCCTAGCGGGAGGGCTTACAGATACGCAGTATTTT. This sequence encodes CASSLAGGLTDTQYF.

This clonotype was observed a handful of times. The chain couples TRBV9 to TRBJ2-1; D perhaps matches TRBD1 (7 bases). The CDR3 has 14 amino acids. The V and J ends lost 1 base and 6 bases respectively, with 11 bases between them. Germline values: CDR1 SGDLS, CDR2 YYNGEE. CDR3 region: CASSVIQGGNEQFF. In nucleotides, the CDR3 is TGTGCCAGCAGCGTAATCCAGGGGGGCAATGAGCAGTTCTTC.

In this sample, this clonotype turned up many times. This sequence joins TRBV9 and TRBJ2-6; tentatively, D is TRBD2 (6 bases). The V end was cut by 3 bases, the J end by 0 bases, with 10 bases between. The germline CDR1 and CDR2 sequences are SGDLS and YYNGEE. The CDR3 is 16 amino acids. The CDR3 spells CASSGDGSSGANVLTF. The CDR3 DNA is TGTGCCAGCAGCGGCGACGGGAGCTCTGGGGCCAACGTCCTGACTTTC.

This clonotype was observed at least ten times. The chain couples TRBV9 to TRBJ1-2; D might be TRBD1 (6 bases). V lost 1 base to trimming and J lost 3 bases, with 10 bases between them. CDR1 SGDLS and CDR2 YYNGEE come from the germline V gene. The CDR3 spans 14 residues. The CDR3 region has the DNA TGTGCCAGCAGCGTAAGGGACACCGACTATGGCTACACCTTC. This encodes CASSVRDTDYGYTF.

This clonotype was detected many times. The chain couples TRBV9 to TRBJ2-3, with D perhaps matching TRBD1 (5 bases). V lost 3 bases and J lost 2, with 10 bases in between. Germline V CDR1 and CDR2: SGDLS, YYNGEE. This CDR3 has 14 residues. The CDR3 DNA follows: TGTGCCAGCAGCGAACAGGTTTCCACAGATACGCAGTATTTT. As protein: CASSEQVSTDTQYF.

This clonotype was observed many times. This sequence joins TRBV9 and TRBJ2-3; a possible D gene is TRBD2 (5 bases). CDR1 and CDR2 from the germline V gene are SGDLS and YYNGEE. Trimming shortened V by 1 base and J by 4 bases, and 10 bases separated the two germline ends. There are 14 residues in the CDR3. CDR3 loop: CASSVLAGSDTQYF. CDR3 sequence (DNA): TGTGCCAGCAGCGTACTAGCAGGATCAGATACGCAGTATTTT.

Ten or more counts support this clonotype. This chain links TRBV9 with TRBJ1-6, with D tentatively TRBD1 (6 bases). This CDR3 has 15 residues. Trimming took off 0 bases at V and 6 bases at J, with 10 bases between the two ends. CDR1 and CDR2 from the germline V gene are SGDLS and YYNGEE. This chain's CDR3 is CASSVEGGGNSPLHF. The DNA for the CDR3 is TGTGCCAGCAGCGTAGAAGGGGGTGGTAATTCACCCCTCCACTTT.